This T cell receptor (beta chain) was sequenced in a study of graft-versus-host responses after intestinal transplantation. The germline CDR1 and CDR2 sequences are MGHRA and YSYEKL. This CDR3 has 18 residues. V gave up 5 bases and J gave up 0 bases; unmatched junction bases: 8. In regard to this clone: Its antigen is unknown.

Using immunoSEQ multiplex PCR, the repertoire was profiled, and TCRdb retains in-frame clones only, with some absent. This sample yields around 93,000 clones, of which about 89% are seen a single time; approximately 5.5% belongs to the top ten. This sequence joins TRBV4-1 and TRBJ2-1; 12 bases fit TRBD2. This TCR was sampled from a human donor who received an intestinal transplant. Sequences were derived from unstimulated CD8+ T cells sorted from spleen or lymph node cells, sampled before intestinal transplant. The CDR3 protein is CASSGGLAGGSSYNEQFF. Written as DNA, the CDR3 is TGCGCCAGCAGCGGGGGACTAGCGGGTGGGAGCTCCTACAATGAGCAGTTCTTC.